The 20 T cell receptor beta chains below all came from one sample that was sequenced in a study of T cells in Graves' hyperthyroidism and ophthalmopathy. Amplification yielded TCR beta CDR3 regions, with RNA transcripts as the source. HTBI primers were employed in a first-round RT-PCR of the TCR CDR3. Each CDR3 protein is one row after TCRdb ran MiXCR on the multiplex PCR reads. This table holds approximately 350,000 distinct CDR3 sequences, roughly 15% found once. What was sequenced was blood. The receptor source for this set is a woman aged 60-75 years with Graves' ophthalmopathy.

This clonotype was counted at least ten times. This chain joins TRBV3-1 and TRBJ2-7, with no clear D. This CDR3 region has 13 residues. V lost 1 base to trimming and J lost 1 base, with 5 bases between them. CDR1 is LGHDT and CDR2 is YNNKEL in the germline V gene (reference sequence). CDR3 protein: CASSQAASYEQYF. In nucleotides, the CDR3 is TGTGCCAGCAGCCAAGCAGCGTCCTACGAGCAGTACTTC.

This clonotype was recorded at least ten times. The V gene is TRBV5-1, the J gene TRBJ2-1; the match to TRBD2 covers 9 bases. Germline values: CDR1 SGHRS, CDR2 YFSETQ. The length of the CDR3 is 13 residues. The J segment lost 8 bases and the V segment lost 4 bases, leaving 4 bases of the junction unmatched. CDR3 bases: TGCGCCAGCAGCCCCCTAGCGGGACATGAGCAGTTCTTC. Translating it yields CASSPLAGHEQFF.

This clonotype was detected ten times or more. This chain links TRBV7-2 with TRBJ2-7, with D hard to call. The CDR3 runs to 14 residues. Germline CDR1 is SGHTA and CDR2 is FQGNSA. V was shortened by 3 bases and J by 4 bases, with 13 bases between the two germline ends. CDR3 sequence (DNA): TGTGCCAGCAGCTTTCAGCTGGAAGGATACGAGCAGTACTTC. Translation gives CASSFQLEGYEQYF. Complete variable domain (other parts from reference TRBV7-2 and TRBJ2-7): GAGVSQSPSNKVTEKGKDVELRCDPISGHTALYWYRQSLGQGLEFLIYFQGNSAPDKSGLPSDRFSAERTGGSVSTLTIQRTQQEDSAVYLCASSFQLEGYEQYFGPGTRLTVT.

J is TRBJ2-3 and V is TRBV30; the match to TRBD2 covers 8 bases. This CDR3 has 16 amino acids. Per germline, CDR1 GTSNPN and CDR2 SVGIG (reference sequence). J was trimmed by 1 base and V by 5 bases; bases with no gene match: 11. CDR3 protein: CAWGPGGRSGTDTQYF. The CDR3 coding sequence is TGTGCCTGGGGTCCGGGGGGGAGAAGCGGCACAGATACGCAGTATTTT.

This clonotype was seen only a few times. The chain is built from TRBV5-1 and TRBJ1-1; perhaps TRBD1 as D (5 bases). Germline CDR1 and CDR2: SGHRS and YFSETQ. Trimming cost V 0 bases and J 4 bases, with 10 bases left between them. The CDR3 runs to 14 residues. This chain's CDR3 is CASSLVGGGTEAFF. The CDR3, as DNA: TGCGCCAGCAGCTTGGTGGGGGGGGGCACTGAAGCTTTCTTT.

The V gene is TRBV6-2 or TRBV6-3, the J gene TRBJ1-6; D is perhaps TRBD1 (6 bases). The germline V gene encodes CDR1 MNHEY and CDR2 SVGEGT. This CDR3 comprises 13 residues. V dropped 5 bases and J dropped 10 bases, with 12 bases sitting between them. CDR3 in amino acids: CASSGGGNSPLHF. The CDR3 DNA reads as TGTGCCAGCAGTGGGGGGGGCAACTCACCCCTCCACTTT.

This clonotype has just one count. A much bigger clone sits one base away, suggesting this may be a read error. The chain recombines TRBV6-1 with TRBJ2-7; 13 bases fit TRBD2. Germline lookup yields CDR1 MNHNS and CDR2 SASEGT. There are 15 residues in the CDR3. This CDR3 reads CASSGGTSGVYEQHF. Written as DNA, the CDR3 is TGTGCCAGCAGTGGAGGGACTAGCGGGGTCTACGAGCAGCACTTC.

The chain recombines TRBV6-2 or TRBV6-3 with TRBJ2-3; 14 bases map to TRBD2. CDR3 length: 16 residues. Germline-derived CDR1 and CDR2 are MNHEY and SVGEGT. J lost 4 bases, V lost 8 bases, and 8 bases had no gene match. CDR3 sequence reads: CASLPGLAGVADTQYF. The CDR3 DNA reads TGTGCCAGCCTGCCGGGACTAGCGGGAGTGGCAGATACGCAGTATTTT.

Only a few counts were recorded for this clonotype. The chain uses TRBV11-3 and TRBJ2-1; D remains ambiguous. Germline V gene data show CDR1 as SGHNT and CDR2 as YENEEA. Trimming shortened V by 4 bases and J by 0 bases, and 10 bases separated the two germline ends. CDR3 length: 15 residues. The DNA of the CDR3 is TGTGCCAGCAGCTCCGTGGGAAGCTCCTACAATGAGCAGTTCTTC. Translation gives CASSSVGSSYNEQFF.

J is TRBJ1-2 and V is TRBV3-1; D remains unclear. CDR1 and CDR2 from the germline V gene are LGHDT and YNNKEL (reference sequence). This CDR3 region has 13 residues. Trimming took 1 base from V and 6 from J, leaving 9 bases between them. This CDR3 is CASSQADTDGYTF. As DNA, the CDR3 is TGTGCCAGCAGCCAAGCCGACACCGATGGCTACACCTTC. The full variable domain, completed using reference TRBV3-1 and TRBJ1-2, is DTAVSQTPKYLVTQMGNDKSIKCEQNLGHDTMYWYKQDSKKFLKIMFSYNNKELIINETVPNRFSPKSPDKAHLNLHINSLELGDSAVYFCASSQADTDGYTFGSGTRLTVV.

This clonotype has a handful of counts. The J gene is TRBJ2-7, the V gene TRBV9; D is uncertain. The CDR3 extends over 12 amino acids. The V end was cut by 4 bases, the J end by 5 bases, with 10 bases between. The germline V gene has CDR1 SGDLS and CDR2 YYNGEE. CDR3 amino acids: CASSLRPDEQYF. Written as DNA, the CDR3 is TGTGCCAGCAGCCTGAGACCGGACGAGCAGTACTTC.

This clonotype was counted many times. The rearrangement uses TRBV24-1 and TRBJ2-5; tentatively, D is TRBD2 (6 bases). CDR3 length equals 16 residues. Trimming took off 4 bases at V and 1 base at J, with 15 bases between the two ends. The germline gives CDR1 KGHDR, CDR2 SFDVKD. The CDR3 spells CATSEPTSPVQETQYF. Here the CDR3 DNA reads TGTGCCACCAGTGAGCCCACTAGCCCCGTCCAAGAGACCCAGTACTTC.

This clonotype appeared many times. This chain connects TRBV29-1 to TRBJ2-3, with 9 nucleotides matching TRBD2. From germline, CDR1 is SQVTM and CDR2 ANQGSEA. The CDR3 length is 18 residues. V dropped 4 bases and J dropped 0; count of bases not matched to a gene: 14. The CDR3 coding sequence is TGCAGCGTTGGCGCCAGGACTAGCGCTGGGCCTAGCACAGATACGCAGTATTTT. This sequence encodes CSVGARTSAGPSTDTQYF.

This clonotype was counted ten times or more. This chain connects TRBV2 to TRBJ2-7, with a possible D match to TRBD2 (6 bases). Germline V lookup: CDR1 SNHLY, CDR2 FYNNEI. V was shortened by 6 bases and J by 2 bases, with 14 bases between the two germline ends. The CDR3 consists of 14 residues. The CDR3 region is CASRASGPPYEQYF. CDR3 bases: TGTGCCAGCAGGGCCAGCGGGCCACCCTACGAGCAGTACTTC. The whole variable domain, remainder taken from reference TRBV2 and TRBJ2-7, is EPEVTQTPSHQVTQMGQEVILRCVPISNHLYFYWYRQILGQKVEFLVSFYNNEISEKSEIFDDQFSVERPDGSNFTLKIRSTKLEDSAMYFCASRASGPPYEQYFGPGTRLTVT.

With regard to this clonotype: A junction boundary mismatches the germline segment, possibly from a read error. The rearrangement links TRBV20-1 to TRBJ2-2, with D perhaps TRBD2 (6 bases). The CDR3 has 15 residues. Germline V gene lookup returns CDR1 DFQATT and CDR2 SNEGSKA (reference sequence). Here the CDR3 reads CGARDSRAITGELFF. The CDR3 DNA is TGCGGTGCGAGGGACTCTCGAGCCATAACCGGGGAGCTGTTTTTT.

Only a few counts were recorded for this clonotype. The rearrangement links TRBV19 to TRBJ1-5, with 8 bases fitting TRBD1. J lost 4 bases, V lost 7 bases, and 12 bases had no gene match. The germline V gene encodes CDR1 LNHDA and CDR2 SQIVND (reference sequence). The CDR3 sequence is 16 residues long. CDR3 sequence: CASTETHRGVNQPQHF. CDR3 sequence (DNA): TGTGCCAGTACCGAAACCCACAGGGGGGTAAATCAGCCCCAGCATTTT.

Many counts were recorded for this clonotype. The chain employs TRBV2 and TRBJ2-1, with no clear D. V dropped 6 bases and J dropped 12 bases, with 15 bases sitting between them. Germline V lookup: CDR1 SNHLY, CDR2 FYNNEI. CDR3 length: 12 residues. Here the CDR3 reads CASSLDWLGQFF. The CDR3 nucleotides read TGTGCCAGCAGCCTTGACTGGTTGGGGCAGTTCTTC.

The chain links TRBV6-1 to TRBJ1-3; 11 bases are a match to TRBD1. The V and J ends lost 5 bases and 7 bases, in that order; junction bases with no gene match: 1. This CDR3 comprises 13 residues. Per germline, CDR1 MNHNS and CDR2 SASEGT. The CDR3 here is CASSRDRGNTIYF. CDR3 nucleotides: TGTGCCAGCAGTCGGGACAGGGGGAACACCATATATTTT.

The rearrangement uses TRBV29-1 and TRBJ2-1; D is possibly TRBD1 or TRBD2 (5 bases each). Trimming took off 8 bases at V and 8 bases at J, with 25 bases between the two ends. The CDR3 sequence is 15 residues long. In germline, CDR1 is SQVTM, CDR2 ANQGSEA. The CDR3 protein is CSLNPPGPVTDEQFF. As DNA, the CDR3 is TGCAGCCTTAATCCTCCGGGACCCGTTACGGATGAGCAGTTCTTC.

This clonotype was counted at least ten times. The genes are TRBV11-2 and TRBJ2-3, with TRBD2 matching 13 bases. CDR1 SGHAT and CDR2 FQNNGV come from the germline V gene. The ends lost 2 bases at V and 2 bases at J; junction bases unmatched: 7. This CDR3 contains 18 residues. For the CDR3, the DNA is TGTGCCAGCAGCTTAATAGGACTAGCGGGAGTTTACACAGATACGCAGTATTTT. This translates into CASSLIGLAGVYTDTQYF.